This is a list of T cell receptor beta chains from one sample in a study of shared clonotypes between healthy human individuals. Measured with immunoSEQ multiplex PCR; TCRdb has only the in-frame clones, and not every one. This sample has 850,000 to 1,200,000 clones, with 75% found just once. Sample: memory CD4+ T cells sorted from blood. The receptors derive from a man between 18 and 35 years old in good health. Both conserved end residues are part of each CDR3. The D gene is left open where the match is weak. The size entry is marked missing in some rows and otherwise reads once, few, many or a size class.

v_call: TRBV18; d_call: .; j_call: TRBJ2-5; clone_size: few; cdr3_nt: TGTGCCAGCTCACCACTGCAGGGAGGAATTCAAGAGACCCAGTACTTC; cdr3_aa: CASSPLQGGIQETQYF
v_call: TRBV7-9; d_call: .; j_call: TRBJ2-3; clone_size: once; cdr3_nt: TGTGCCAGCAGCGAGAGAGACCGCACAGATACGCAGTATTTT; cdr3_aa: CASSERDRTDTQYF
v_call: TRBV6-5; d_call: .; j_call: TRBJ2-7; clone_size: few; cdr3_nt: TGTGCCAGCAGTTCCAGCGGGTTCTCCTACGAGCAGTACTTC; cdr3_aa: CASSSSGFSYEQYF
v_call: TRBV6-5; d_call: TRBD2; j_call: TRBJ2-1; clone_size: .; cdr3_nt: TGTGCCAGCTGTCCTCGGCGGGAGTGGGGAGAGCAGTTCTTC; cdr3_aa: CASCPRREWGEQFF
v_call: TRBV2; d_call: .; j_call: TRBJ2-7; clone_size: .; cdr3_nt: TGTGCCAGCAGTGAAAACTGGCGCGTCGGGGAAGAGCAGTACTTC; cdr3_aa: CASSENWRVGEEQYF
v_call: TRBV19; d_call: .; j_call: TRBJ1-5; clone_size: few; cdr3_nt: TGTGCCGGAGGCAATCAGCCCCAGCATTTT; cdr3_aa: CAGGNQPQHF
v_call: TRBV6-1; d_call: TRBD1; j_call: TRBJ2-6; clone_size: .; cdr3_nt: TGTGCCAGCAGTGGACAACAGGGGATTTCTGGGGCCAACGTCCTGACTTTC; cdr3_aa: CASSGQQGISGANVLTF
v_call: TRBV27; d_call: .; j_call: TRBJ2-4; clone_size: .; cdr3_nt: TGTGCCAGCAACGGTCGGCCAGCCAAAAAGTACTTC; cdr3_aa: CASNGRPAKKYF
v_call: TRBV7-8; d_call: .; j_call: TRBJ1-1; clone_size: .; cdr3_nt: TGTGCCAGCAGCTTCAGCTATCAGAACACTGAAGCTTTCTTT; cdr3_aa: CASSFSYQNTEAFF
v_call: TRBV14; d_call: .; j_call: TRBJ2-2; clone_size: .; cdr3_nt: TGTGCCAGCAGCCTGAACAGAGCAGGGGAGCTGTTTTTT; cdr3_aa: CASSLNRAGELFF
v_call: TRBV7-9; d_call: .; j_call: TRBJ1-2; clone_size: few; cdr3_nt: TGTGCCAGCACTTTAACAGCGAGCAATGGCTACACCTTC; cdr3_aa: CASTLTASNGYTF
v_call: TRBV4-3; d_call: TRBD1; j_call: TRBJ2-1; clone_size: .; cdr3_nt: TGCGCCAGCAGCCAAGGACGGACAGGGGCCTACAATGAGCAGTTCTTC; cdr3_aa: CASSQGRTGAYNEQFF
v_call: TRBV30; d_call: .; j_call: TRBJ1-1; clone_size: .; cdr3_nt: TGTGCCTGGGAGTCGCTCGGGGGCTTGAACACTGAAGCTTTCTTT; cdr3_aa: CAWESLGGLNTEAFF
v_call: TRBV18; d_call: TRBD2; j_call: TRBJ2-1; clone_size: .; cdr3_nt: TGTGCCAGCTCACTTGGGACTAGCGGGATGGGGAATGAGCAGTTCTTC; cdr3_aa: CASSLGTSGMGNEQFF
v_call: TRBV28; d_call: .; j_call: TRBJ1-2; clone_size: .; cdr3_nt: TGTGCCAGCAGTTATGTGACCCCTCCAGACTACACCTTC; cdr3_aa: CASSYVTPPDYTF
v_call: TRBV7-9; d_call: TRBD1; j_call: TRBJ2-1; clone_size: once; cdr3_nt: TGTGCCAGCAGTTCCTGGAGGGACAGGGAGGTATATGAGCAGTTCTTC; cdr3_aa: CASSSWRDREVYEQFF
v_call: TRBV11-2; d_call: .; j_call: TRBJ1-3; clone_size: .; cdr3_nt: TGTGCCAGCAGCTTAGAATTCAGGAGTACTGGAAACACCATATATTTT; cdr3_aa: CASSLEFRSTGNTIYF
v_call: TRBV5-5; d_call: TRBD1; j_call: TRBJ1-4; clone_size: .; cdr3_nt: TGTGCCAGCAGCCTTAGACAGGGAGGTAATGAAAAACTGTTTTTT; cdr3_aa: CASSLRQGGNEKLFF
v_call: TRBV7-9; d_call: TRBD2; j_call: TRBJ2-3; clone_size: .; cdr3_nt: TGTGCCAGCAGCTTAGGGACTAGCGGGGGGACCAAACGCACAGATACGCAGTATTTT; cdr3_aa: CASSLGTSGGTKRTDTQYF
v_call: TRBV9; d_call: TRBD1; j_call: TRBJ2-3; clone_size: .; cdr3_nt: TGTGCCAGCAGCGTGACAGGGTCCACAGATACGCAGTATTTT; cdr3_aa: CASSVTGSTDTQYF
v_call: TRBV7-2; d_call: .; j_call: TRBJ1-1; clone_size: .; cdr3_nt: TGTGCCAGCAGCTTAACTCGGTCCAGGGGCGAGGATGAAGCTTTCTTT; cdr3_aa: CASSLTRSRGEDEAFF
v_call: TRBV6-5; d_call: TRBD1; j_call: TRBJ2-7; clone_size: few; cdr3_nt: TGTGCCAGCAGTTACAAACGAAGGACAGGCTACTACGAGCAGTACTTC; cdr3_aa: CASSYKRRTGYYEQYF
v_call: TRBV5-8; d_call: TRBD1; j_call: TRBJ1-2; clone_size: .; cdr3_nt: TGTGCCAGCAGCGAGCTTGGGACAGGGAGCTATGGCTACACCTTC; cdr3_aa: CASSELGTGSYGYTF
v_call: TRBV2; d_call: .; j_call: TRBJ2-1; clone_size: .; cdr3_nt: TGTGCCAGCAGTGCTTACCTGGTCCTCAATGAGCAGTTCTTC; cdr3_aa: CASSAYLVLNEQFF
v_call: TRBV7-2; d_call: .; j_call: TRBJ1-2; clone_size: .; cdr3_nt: TGTGCCAGCAGCTCTTTGTATGGTGGCTACACCTTC; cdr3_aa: CASSSLYGGYTF
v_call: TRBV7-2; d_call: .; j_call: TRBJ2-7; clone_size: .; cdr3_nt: TGTGCCAGCAGCTTAGGGGAAGGGCCCTACGAGCAGTACTTC; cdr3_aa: CASSLGEGPYEQYF
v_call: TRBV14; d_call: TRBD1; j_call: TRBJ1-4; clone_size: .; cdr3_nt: TGTGCCAGCAGCCAAGTGGGACAGGCAACTAATGAAAAACTGTTTTTT; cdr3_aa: CASSQVGQATNEKLFF
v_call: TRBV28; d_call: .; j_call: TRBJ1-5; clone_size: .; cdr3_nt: TGTGCCAGCACCCCTGGGGGGCACGATCAGCCCCAGCATTTT; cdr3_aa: CASTPGGHDQPQHF
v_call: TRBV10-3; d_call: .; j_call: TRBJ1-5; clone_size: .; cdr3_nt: TGTGCCATCAGTGTTGAGGGGAGTAGCAATCAGCCCCAGCATTTT; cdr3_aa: CAISVEGSSNQPQHF
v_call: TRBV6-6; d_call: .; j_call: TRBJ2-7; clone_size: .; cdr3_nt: TGTGCCAGCAGTTTCCAAATTGCTCCTCCGGAGCAGTACTTC; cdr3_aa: CASSFQIAPPEQYF
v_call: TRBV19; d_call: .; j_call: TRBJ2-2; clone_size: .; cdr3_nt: TGTGCCAGTAGTGTTGTCGGGGAGCTGTTTTTT; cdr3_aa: CASSVVGELFF
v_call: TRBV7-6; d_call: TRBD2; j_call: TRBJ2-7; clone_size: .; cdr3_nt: TGTGCCAGCAGCGCGGGGGGGCCTGAGTACGAGCAGTACTTC; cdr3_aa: CASSAGGPEYEQYF
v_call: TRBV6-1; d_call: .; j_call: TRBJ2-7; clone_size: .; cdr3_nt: TGTGCCAGCAGTGGGTTTGGGGGCGTATCCTACGAGCAGTACTTC; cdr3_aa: CASSGFGGVSYEQYF
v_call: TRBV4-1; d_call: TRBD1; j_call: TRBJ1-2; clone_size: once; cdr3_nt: TGCGCCAGCAGCCAAGAAAGGACAGGCGTAAGTGGGTATGGCTACACCTTC; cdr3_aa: CASSQERTGVSGYGYTF
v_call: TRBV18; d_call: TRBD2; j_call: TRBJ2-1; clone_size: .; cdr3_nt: TGTGCCAGCTCACCGACTGGGACTAGCTCCCCCAATGAGCAGTTCTTC; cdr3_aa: CASSPTGTSSPNEQFF
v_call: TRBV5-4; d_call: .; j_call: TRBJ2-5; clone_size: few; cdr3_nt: TGTGCCAGCAGCTTGGGGGGCGGGCCCCCGGTCTACTTC; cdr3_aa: CASSLGGGPPVYF
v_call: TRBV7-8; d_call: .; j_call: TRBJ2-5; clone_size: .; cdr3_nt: TGTGCCAGCAGCTTATTCCCCGAAGGGGCCCAGTACTTC; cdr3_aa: CASSLFPEGAQYF
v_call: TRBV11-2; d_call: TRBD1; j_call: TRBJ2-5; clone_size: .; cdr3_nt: TGTGCCAGCTCCCGGGACAGGGCACAAGAGACCCAGTACTTC; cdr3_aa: CASSRDRAQETQYF
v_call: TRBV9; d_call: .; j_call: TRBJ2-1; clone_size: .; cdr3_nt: TGTGCCAGCAGCGTAGCGTCCCTCAATGAGCAGTTCTTC; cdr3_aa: CASSVASLNEQFF
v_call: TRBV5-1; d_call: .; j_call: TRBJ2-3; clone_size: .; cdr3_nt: TGCGCCAGCAGCTATTGGGGGTTGACAGATACGCAGTATTTT; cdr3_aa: CASSYWGLTDTQYF
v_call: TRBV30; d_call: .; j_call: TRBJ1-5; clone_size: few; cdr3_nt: TGTGCCTGGAGCCATACAGGGAACAATCAGCCCCAGCATTTT; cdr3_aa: CAWSHTGNNQPQHF
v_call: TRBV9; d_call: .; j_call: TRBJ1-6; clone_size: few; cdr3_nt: TGTGCCAGCAGCAGTACAGGGTATGGTTCACCCCTCCACTTT; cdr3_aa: CASSSTGYGSPLHF
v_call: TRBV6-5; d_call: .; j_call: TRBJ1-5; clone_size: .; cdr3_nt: TGTGCCAGCAGTTACCAGTTCAATCAGCCCCAGCATTTT; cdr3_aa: CASSYQFNQPQHF